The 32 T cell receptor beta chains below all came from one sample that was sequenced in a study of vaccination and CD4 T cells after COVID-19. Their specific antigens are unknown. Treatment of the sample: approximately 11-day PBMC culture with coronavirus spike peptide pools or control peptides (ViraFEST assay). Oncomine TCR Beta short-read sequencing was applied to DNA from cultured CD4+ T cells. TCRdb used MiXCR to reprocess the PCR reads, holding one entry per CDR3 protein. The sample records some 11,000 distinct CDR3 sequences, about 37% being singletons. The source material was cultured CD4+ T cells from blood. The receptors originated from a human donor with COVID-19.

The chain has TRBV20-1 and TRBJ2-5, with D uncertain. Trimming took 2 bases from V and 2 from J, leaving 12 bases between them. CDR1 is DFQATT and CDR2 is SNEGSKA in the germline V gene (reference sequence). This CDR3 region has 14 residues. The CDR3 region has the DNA TGCAGTGCTAGAAATTTAGTGTGGCAAGAGACCCAGTACTTC. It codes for CSARNLVWQETQYF.

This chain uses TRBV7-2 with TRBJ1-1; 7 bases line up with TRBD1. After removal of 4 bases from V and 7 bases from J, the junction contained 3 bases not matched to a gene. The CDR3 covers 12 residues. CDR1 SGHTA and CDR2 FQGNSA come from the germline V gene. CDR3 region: CASSWYRGEAFF. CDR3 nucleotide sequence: TGTGCCAGCAGCTGGTACAGGGGTGAAGCTTTCTTT.

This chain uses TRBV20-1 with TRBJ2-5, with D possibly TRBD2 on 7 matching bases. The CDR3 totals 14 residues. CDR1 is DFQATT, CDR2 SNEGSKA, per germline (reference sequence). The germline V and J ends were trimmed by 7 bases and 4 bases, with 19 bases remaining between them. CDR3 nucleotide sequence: TGCAGTGGCAAAGGGGGAGCGGGAAGAGAGACCCAGTACTTC. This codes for CSGKGGAGRETQYF.

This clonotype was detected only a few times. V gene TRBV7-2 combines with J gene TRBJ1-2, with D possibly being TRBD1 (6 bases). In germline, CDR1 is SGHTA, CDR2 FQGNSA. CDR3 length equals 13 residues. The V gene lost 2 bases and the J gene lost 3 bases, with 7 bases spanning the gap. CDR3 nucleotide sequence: TGTGCCAGCAGCTTACGACAGGACTATGGCTACACCTTC. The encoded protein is CASSLRQDYGYTF.

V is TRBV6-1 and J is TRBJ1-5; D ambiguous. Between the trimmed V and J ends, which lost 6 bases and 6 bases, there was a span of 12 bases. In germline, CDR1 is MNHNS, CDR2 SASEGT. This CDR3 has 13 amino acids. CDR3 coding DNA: TGTGCCAGCAGCAAAGGCCCACTTCAGCCCCAGCATTTT. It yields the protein CASSKGPLQPQHF.

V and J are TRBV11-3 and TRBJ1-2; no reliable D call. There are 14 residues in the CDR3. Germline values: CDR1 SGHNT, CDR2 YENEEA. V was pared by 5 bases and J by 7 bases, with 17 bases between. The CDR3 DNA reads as TGTGCCAGCAGCCTGGAGGTCGGATTTAGTGGCTACACCTTC. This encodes CASSLEVGFSGYTF.

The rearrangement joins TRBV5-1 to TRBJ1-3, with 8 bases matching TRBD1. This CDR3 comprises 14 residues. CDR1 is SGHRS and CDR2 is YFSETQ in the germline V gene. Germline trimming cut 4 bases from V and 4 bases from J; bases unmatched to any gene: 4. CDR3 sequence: CASSRGQGGNTIYF. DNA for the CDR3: TGCGCCAGCAGCCGAGGACAGGGCGGAAACACCATATATTTT.

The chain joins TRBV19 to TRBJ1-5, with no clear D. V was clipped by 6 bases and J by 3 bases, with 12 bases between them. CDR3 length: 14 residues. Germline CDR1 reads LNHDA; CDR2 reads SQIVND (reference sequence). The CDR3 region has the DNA TGTGCCAGTAGCACAAGCGGTTCCAATCAGCCCCAGCATTTT. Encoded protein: CASSTSGSNQPQHF.

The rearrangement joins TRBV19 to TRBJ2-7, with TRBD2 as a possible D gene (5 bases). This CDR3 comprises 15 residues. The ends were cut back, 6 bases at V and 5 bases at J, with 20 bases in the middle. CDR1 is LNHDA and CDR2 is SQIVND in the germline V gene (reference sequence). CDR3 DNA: TGTGCCAGTAGCATAACTAGAAACCCAGCCCACGAGCAGTACTTC. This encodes CASSITRNPAHEQYF.

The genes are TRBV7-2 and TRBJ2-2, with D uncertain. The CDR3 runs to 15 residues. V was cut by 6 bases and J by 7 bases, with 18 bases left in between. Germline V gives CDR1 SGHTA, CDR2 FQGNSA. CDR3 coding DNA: TGTGCCAGCAGTCTGGGGTCTAGTAACGTCGGGGAGCTGTTTTTT. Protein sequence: CASSLGSSNVGELFF.

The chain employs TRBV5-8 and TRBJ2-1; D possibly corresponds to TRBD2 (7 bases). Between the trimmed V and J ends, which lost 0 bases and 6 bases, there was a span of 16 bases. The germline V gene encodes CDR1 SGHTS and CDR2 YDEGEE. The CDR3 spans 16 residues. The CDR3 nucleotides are TGTGCCAGCAGCTTGGTGGGGGGGGGCTCCCCCAATGAGCAGTTCTTC. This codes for CASSLVGGGSPNEQFF. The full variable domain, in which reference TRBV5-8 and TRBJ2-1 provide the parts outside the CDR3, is EAGVTQSPTHLIKTRGQQATLRCSPISGHTSVYWYQQALGLGLQFLLWYDEGEERNRGNFPPRFSGRQFPNYSSELNVNALELEDSALYLCASSLVGGGSPNEQFFGPGTRLTVL.

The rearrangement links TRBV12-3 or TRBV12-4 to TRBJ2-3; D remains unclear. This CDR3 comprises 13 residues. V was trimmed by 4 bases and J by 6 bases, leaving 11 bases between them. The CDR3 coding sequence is TGTGCCAGCAGTTACCCCCTCTGGGATACGCAGTATTTT. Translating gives CASSYPLWDTQYF.

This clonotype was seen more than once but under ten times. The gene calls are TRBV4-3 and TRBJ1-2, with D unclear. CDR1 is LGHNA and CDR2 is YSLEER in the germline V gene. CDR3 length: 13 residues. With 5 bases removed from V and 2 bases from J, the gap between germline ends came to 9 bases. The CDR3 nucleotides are TGCGCCAGCAGCTCATTGATCAACTATGGCTACACCTTC. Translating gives CASSSLINYGYTF.

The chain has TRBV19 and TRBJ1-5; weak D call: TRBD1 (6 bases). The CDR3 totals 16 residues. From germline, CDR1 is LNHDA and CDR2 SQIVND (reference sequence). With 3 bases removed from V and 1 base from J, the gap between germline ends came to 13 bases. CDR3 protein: CASSIGGARSNQPQHF. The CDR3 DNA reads TGTGCCAGTAGTATCGGGGGGGCGCGAAGCAATCAGCCCCAGCATTTT.

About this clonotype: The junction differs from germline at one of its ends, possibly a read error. The CDR3 DNA follows: TGTGCTAGCAGCGCCGGACGTGCCTACGAGCAGTACTTC. Protein sequence: CASSAGRAYEQYF. This chain connects TRBV7-7 to TRBJ2-7; D ambiguous. The CDR3 totals 13 residues. CDR1 is SSHAT and CDR2 is FNYEAQ in the germline V gene (reference sequence).

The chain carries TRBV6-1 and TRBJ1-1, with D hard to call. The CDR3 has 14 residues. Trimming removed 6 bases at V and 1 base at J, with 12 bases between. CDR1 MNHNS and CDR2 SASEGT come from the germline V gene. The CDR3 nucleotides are TGTGCCAGCAGGCAACGGATCCCGAACACTGAAGCTTTCTTT. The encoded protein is CASRQRIPNTEAFF.

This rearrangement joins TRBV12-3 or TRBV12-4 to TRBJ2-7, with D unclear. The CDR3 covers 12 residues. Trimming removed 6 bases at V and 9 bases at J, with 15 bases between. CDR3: CASSPGSIGQYF. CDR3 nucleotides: TGTGCCAGCAGCCCTGGATCTATTGGGCAGTACTTC.

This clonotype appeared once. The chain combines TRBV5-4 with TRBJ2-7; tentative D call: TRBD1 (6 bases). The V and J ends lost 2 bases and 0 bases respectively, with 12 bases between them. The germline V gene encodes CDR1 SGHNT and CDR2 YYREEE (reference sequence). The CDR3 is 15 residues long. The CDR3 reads CASSLGGQHSYEQYF. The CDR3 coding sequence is TGTGCCAGCAGCTTAGGTGGACAGCACTCCTACGAGCAGTACTTC.

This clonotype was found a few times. CDR3 bases: TGCGCCAGCAGTCGAGACAGGGGGCGCGGGAGCAATCAGCCCCAGCATTTT. It encodes CASSRDRGRGSNQPQHF. The J gene is TRBJ1-5, the V gene TRBV10-2; 10 bases fit TRBD1. The CDR3 has 17 residues. Looked up from germline, CDR1 is WSHSY and CDR2 is SAAADI. J was trimmed by 1 base and V by 5 bases; bases with no gene match: 8.

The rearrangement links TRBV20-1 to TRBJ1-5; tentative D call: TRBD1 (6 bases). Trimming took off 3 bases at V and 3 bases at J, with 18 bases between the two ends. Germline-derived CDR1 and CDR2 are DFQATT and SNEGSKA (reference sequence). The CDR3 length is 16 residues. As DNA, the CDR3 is TGCAGTGCTAGGAGCCTCGGGGGCAACGACAATCAGCCCCAGCATTTT. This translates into CSARSLGGNDNQPQHF.

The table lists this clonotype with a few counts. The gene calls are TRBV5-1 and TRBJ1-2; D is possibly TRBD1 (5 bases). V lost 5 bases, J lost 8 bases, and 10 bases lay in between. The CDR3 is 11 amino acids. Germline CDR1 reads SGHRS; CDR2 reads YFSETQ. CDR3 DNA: TGCGCCAGCAGACTCGAGGGGGGCTACACCTTC. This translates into CASRLEGGYTF.

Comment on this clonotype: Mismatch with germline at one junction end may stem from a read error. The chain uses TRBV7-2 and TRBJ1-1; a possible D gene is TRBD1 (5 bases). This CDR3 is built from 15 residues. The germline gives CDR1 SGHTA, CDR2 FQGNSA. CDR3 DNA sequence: TGTGCCAGCAGCCGCCCCGGGTTGGGGAGCCGGGGGGTGTATTTT. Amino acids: CASSRPGLGSRGVYF.

The CDR3 region is CASSLGRGDSGANVLTF. CDR3 nucleotides: TGTGCCAGCAGCTTAGGGCGGGGGGACTCTGGGGCCAACGTCCTGACTTTC. This chain joins TRBV7-9 and TRBJ2-6; 8 nucleotides line up with TRBD2. The CDR3 runs 17 residues. Trimming cost V 1 base and J 0 bases; bases outside gene matches: 2. CDR1 is SEHNR and CDR2 is FQNEAQ in the germline V gene (reference sequence). The variable domain in full, with the rest retrieved from reference TRBV7-9 and TRBJ2-6, is DTGVSQNPRHKITKRGQNVTFRCDPISEHNRLYWYRQTLGQGPEFLTYFQNEAQLEKSRLLSDRFSAERPKGSFSTLEIQRTEQGDSAMYLCASSLGRGDSGANVLTFGAGSRLTVL.

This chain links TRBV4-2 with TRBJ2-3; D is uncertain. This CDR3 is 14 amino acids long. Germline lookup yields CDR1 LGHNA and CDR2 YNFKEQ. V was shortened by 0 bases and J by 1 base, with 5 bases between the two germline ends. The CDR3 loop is CASSQDVRTDTQYF. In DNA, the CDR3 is TGTGCCAGCAGCCAAGATGTGCGCACAGATACGCAGTATTTT.

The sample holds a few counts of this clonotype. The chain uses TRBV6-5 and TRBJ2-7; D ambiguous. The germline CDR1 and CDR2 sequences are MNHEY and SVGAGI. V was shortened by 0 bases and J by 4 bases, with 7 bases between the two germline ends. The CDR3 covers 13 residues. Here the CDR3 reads CASSYSTDYEQYF. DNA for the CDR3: TGTGCCAGCAGTTACTCGACGGATTACGAGCAGTACTTC.

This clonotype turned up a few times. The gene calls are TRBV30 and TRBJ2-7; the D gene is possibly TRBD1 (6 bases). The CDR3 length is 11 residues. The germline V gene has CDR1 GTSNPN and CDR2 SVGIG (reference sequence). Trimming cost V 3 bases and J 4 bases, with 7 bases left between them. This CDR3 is CAWRGHYEQYF. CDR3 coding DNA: TGTGCCTGGAGGGGACATTACGAGCAGTACTTC.

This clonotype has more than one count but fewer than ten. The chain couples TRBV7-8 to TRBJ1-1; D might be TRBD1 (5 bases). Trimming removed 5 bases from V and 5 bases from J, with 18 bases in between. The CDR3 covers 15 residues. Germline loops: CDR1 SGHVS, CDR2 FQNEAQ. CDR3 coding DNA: TGTGCCAGCAGCCCCATTGGGGCCGGGGGGACTGAAGCTTTCTTT. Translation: CASSPIGAGGTEAFF.

CDR3 residues: CASRGANTGELFF. The CDR3 DNA follows: TGTGCCAGCCGGGGGGCAAACACCGGGGAGCTGTTTTTT. V and J are TRBV19 and TRBJ2-2, with D tentatively TRBD2 (7 bases). Per the germline V gene, CDR1 is LNHDA and CDR2 is SQIVND (reference sequence). V was pared by 9 bases and J by 2 bases, with 10 bases between. The CDR3 runs 13 residues.

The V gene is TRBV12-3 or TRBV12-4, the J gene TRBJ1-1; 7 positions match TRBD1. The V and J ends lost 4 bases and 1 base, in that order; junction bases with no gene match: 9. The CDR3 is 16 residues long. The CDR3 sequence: CASSSARGPSNTEAFF. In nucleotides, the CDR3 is TGTGCCAGCAGTTCCGCAAGGGGGCCGTCGAACACTGAAGCTTTCTTT.

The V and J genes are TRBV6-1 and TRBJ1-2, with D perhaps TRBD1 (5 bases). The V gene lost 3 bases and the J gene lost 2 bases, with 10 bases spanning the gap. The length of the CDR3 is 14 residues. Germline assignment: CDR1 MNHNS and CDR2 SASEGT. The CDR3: CASSEGRTNYGYTF. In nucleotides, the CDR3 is TGTGCCAGCAGTGAGGGACGGACAAACTATGGCTACACCTTC.

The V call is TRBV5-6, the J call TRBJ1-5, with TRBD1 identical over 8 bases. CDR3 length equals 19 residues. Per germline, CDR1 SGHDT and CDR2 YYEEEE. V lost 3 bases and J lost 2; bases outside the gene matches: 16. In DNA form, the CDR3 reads TGTGCCAGCAGCTCCGCTCGGGACAGGACGGGAATTGGCAATCAGCCCCAGCATTTT. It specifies CASSSARDRTGIGNQPQHF. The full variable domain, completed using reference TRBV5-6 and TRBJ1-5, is DAGVTQSPTHLIKTRGQQVTLRCSPKSGHDTVSWYQQALGQGPQFIFQYYEEEERQRGNFPDRFSGHQFPNYSSELNVNALLLGDSALYLCASSSARDRTGIGNQPQHFGDGTRLSIL.

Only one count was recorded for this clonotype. This CDR3 reads CSVTRGDVLNEPYNEQFF. CDR3 nucleotides: TGCAGTGTTACGAGAGGGGACGTCTTGAACGAGCCCTACAATGAGCAGTTCTTC. The chain links TRBV20-1 to TRBJ2-1; D may match TRBD1 or TRBD2 (5 bases each). V was clipped by 7 bases and J by 2 bases, with 27 bases between them. Germline CDR1 and CDR2: DFQATT and SNEGSKA (reference sequence). This CDR3 has 18 residues.